These 10 T cell receptor beta chains were all obtained from the same sample, sequenced in a study of T cells after posttransplantation cyclophosphamide. The assay was immunoSEQ multiplex PCR, and TCRdb's table has in-frame clones only and misses some. The data hold about 52,000 clones, with under 95% observed a single time. Sequenced: PBMCs. Source of these receptors: a woman in her twenties or thirties in good health and a related stem cell transplant donor.

The V gene is TRBV27, the J gene TRBJ1-1; 7 nucleotides line up with TRBD1. With 2 bases clipped from V and 0 bases from J, the junction kept 6 bases outside the gene matches. The V gene's germline CDR1 is MNHEY and CDR2 SMNVEV (reference sequence). This CDR3 has 16 amino acids. The CDR3 nucleotides read TGTGCCAGCAGTTTAAAGACAGGGAGGATGAACACTGAAGCTTTCTTT. Translating it yields CASSLKTGRMNTEAFF.

This chain connects TRBV6-5 to TRBJ1-1; 8 bases fit TRBD1. Germline V gene data show CDR1 as MNHEY and CDR2 as SVGAGI. After removal of 3 bases from V and 8 bases from J, the junction contained 5 bases not matched to a gene. The CDR3 spans 13 residues. Here the CDR3 DNA reads TGTGCCAGCAGTTATACAGGGGGTAGCGAAGCTTTCTTT. Its protein is CASSYTGGSEAFF.

This clone was seen a single time. The chain couples TRBV7-8 to TRBJ2-5; D unresolved. The germline gives CDR1 SGHVS, CDR2 FQNEAQ. V lost 2 bases to trimming and J lost 4 bases, with 14 bases between them. This CDR3 comprises 15 residues. CDR3 amino acids: CASSLSLVVGETQYF. The CDR3 DNA reads TGTGCCAGCAGCTTATCGCTAGTGGTAGGAGAGACCCAGTACTTC.

The rearrangement links TRBV27 to TRBJ1-2; 9 nucleotides match TRBD1. The CDR3 has 15 amino acids. Germline CDR1 and CDR2: MNHEY and SMNVEV (reference sequence). The V and J ends lost 5 bases and 7 bases, in that order; junction bases with no gene match: 11. DNA of the CDR3: TGTGCCAGCAGTCCCGGGACAGGGTCCAGGGGTGGCTACACCTTC. This codes for CASSPGTGSRGGYTF.

This clone occurred a few times. The gene calls are TRBV19 and TRBJ1-2; tentative D call: TRBD1 (6 bases). CDR1 is LNHDA, CDR2 SQIVND, per germline (reference sequence). The V gene lost 4 bases and the J gene lost 1 base, with 10 bases spanning the gap. The CDR3 loop spans 14 amino acids. The CDR3 coding sequence is TGTGCCAGTAGTAAGTCCAGGGGTAACTATGGCTACACCTTC. This translates into CASSKSRGNYGYTF.

Turning to this clone: Other DNA sequences in this sample translate to the same CDR3. As DNA, the CDR3 is TGTGCCAGCTCAGGGGGACTTAGCACAGATACGCAGTATTTT. Its protein product is CASSGGLSTDTQYF. This chain joins TRBV7-2 and TRBJ2-3; weak D call: TRBD1 (7 bases). Germline CDR1 SGHTA, CDR2 FQGNSA. V was clipped by 8 bases and J by 0 bases, with 12 bases between them. This CDR3 spans 14 amino acids.

This clone was found once. V gene TRBV11-2 combines with J gene TRBJ2-6; 8 bases map to TRBD1. V shed 0 bases and J 3 bases; nucleotides not matched to a gene: 7. Looked up from germline, CDR1 is SGHAT and CDR2 is FQNNGV. The CDR3 is 18 amino acids. The CDR3 protein is CASSLDRITGGGANVLTF. CDR3 DNA sequence: TGTGCCAGCAGCTTAGATAGAATCACAGGGGGTGGGGCCAACGTCCTGACTTTC.

V is TRBV30 and J is TRBJ1-6; D is possibly TRBD1 (5 bases). Germline-derived CDR1 and CDR2 are GTSNPN and SVGIG (reference sequence). The CDR3 extends over 14 amino acids. V was pared by 1 base and J by 8 bases, with 12 bases between. The CDR3 nucleotides read TGTGCCTGGAGTGCCAATTTAGGGGATTCACCCCTCCACTTT. Its protein is CAWSANLGDSPLHF.

The rearrangement links TRBV15 to TRBJ2-5; 9 bases are shared with TRBD1. Germline V gene lookup returns CDR1 LNHNV and CDR2 YYDKDF (reference sequence). The V gene end was trimmed by 3 bases and the J gene end by 2 bases; junction bases not matched to a gene: 7. This CDR3 comprises 16 residues. CDR3 in amino acids: CATSRPTGGGQETQYF. DNA for the CDR3: TGTGCCACCAGCAGGCCGACAGGGGGTGGGCAAGAGACCCAGTACTTC.

The CDR3 protein is CASSLPQGAGNQPQHF. CDR3 nucleotide sequence: TGTGCCAGCAGTTTACCCCAGGGGGCCGGCAATCAGCCCCAGCATTTT. The chain employs TRBV28 and TRBJ1-5; 8 bases are shared with TRBD1. The V and J ends lost 2 bases and 2 bases, in that order; junction bases with no gene match: 5. The CDR3 extends over 16 amino acids. CDR1 is MDHEN, CDR2 SYDVKM, per germline.